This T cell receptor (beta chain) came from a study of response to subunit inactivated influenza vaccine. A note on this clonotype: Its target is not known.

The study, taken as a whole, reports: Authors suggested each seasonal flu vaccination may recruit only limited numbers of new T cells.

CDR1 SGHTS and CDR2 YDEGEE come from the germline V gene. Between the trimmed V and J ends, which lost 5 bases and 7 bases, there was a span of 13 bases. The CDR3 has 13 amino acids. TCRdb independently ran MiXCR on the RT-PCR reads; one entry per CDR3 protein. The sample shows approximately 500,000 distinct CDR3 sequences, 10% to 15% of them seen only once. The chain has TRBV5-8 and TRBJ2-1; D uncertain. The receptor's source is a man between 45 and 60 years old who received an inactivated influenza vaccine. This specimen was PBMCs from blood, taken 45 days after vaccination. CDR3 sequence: CASSPDRPNEQFF. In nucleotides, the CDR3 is TGTGCCAGCAGTCCGGACCGACCGAATGAGCAGTTCTTC.